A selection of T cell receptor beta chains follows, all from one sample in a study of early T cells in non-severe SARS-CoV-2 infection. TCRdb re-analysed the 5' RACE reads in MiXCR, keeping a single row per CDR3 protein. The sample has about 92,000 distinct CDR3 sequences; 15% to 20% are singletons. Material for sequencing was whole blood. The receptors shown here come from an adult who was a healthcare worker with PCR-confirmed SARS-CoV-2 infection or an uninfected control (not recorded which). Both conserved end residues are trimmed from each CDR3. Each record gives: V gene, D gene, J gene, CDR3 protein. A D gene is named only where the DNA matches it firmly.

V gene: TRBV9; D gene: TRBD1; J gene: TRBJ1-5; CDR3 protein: ASSVGTGGYQPQH
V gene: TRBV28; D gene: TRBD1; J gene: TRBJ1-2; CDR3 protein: ASSSRTGGLGSYGYT
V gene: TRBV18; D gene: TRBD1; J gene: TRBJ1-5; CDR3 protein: ASSPAQGGRDQPQH
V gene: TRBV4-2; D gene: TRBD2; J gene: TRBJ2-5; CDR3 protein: ASTPRGAGEETQY
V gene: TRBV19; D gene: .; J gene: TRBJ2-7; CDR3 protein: ASSIAAGGQY
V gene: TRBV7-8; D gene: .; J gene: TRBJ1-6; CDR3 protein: ASSSQGLYNSPLH
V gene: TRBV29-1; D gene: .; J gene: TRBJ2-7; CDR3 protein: SVHLDGYSYEQY
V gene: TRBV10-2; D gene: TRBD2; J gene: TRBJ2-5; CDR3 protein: ASSEARTSLETQY
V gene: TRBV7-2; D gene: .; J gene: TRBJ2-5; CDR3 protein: ASSPGPKETQY
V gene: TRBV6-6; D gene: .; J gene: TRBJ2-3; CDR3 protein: ASSYSGGQSTDTQY
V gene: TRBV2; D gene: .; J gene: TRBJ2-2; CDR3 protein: ASSDFTGRDTGELF
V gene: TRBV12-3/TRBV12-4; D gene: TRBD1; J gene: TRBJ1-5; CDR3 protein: ASSQGQGRNQPQH
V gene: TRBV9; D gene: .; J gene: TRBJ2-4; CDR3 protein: ASSVDGAGAKNIQY
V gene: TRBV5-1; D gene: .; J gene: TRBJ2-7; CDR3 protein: ASQTGNDGYEQY
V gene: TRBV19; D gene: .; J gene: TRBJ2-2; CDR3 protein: ASSRTSTPGAMTGELF
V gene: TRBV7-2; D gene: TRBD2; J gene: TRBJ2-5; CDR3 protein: ASRNLRGGYQETQY
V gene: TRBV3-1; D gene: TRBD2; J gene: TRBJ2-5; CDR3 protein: ASSRNLAGPEETQY
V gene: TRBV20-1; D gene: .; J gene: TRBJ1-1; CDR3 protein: SARAGPNTEAF
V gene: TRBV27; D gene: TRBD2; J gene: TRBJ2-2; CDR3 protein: ASRPLGGEAGELF
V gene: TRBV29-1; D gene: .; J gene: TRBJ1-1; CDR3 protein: SVGVLGTKNTEAF
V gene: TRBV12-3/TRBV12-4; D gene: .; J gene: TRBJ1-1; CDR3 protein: AGLSRGNTEAF
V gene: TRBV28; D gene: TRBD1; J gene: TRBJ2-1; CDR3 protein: ASSFRQGIRNEQF